These 15 T cell receptor beta chains were all obtained from the same sample, sequenced in a study of cytomegalovirus exposure and HLA in healthy donors. In the PCR, 60 Vbeta and 13 Jbeta primers were used. The protocol was immunoSEQ multiplex PCR, while the TCRdb copy is restricted to in-frame clones and leaves out a portion. Among approximately 30,000 clones listed, roughly 67% were seen once. What was sequenced was PBMCs. The receptor source for this set is a man aged 40-49 years in good health and CMV-seropositive.

The chain recombines TRBV12-2 with TRBJ1-5; the DNA was not compared with TRBD1, the D call given in the table. TRBV12-2 represents a pseudogene. This CDR3 contains 14 residues. The CDR3 here is CASRTGSSNQPQHF. CDR3 bases: TGTGCAAGTCGTACAGGGTCGAGCAATCAGCCCCAGCATTTT.

V gene TRBV14 combines with J gene TRBJ1-3; weak D call: TRBD1 (5 bases). Trimming took off 3 bases at V and 0 bases at J, with 9 bases between the two ends. This CDR3 is 15 amino acids long. Germline-derived CDR1 and CDR2 are SGHDN and FVKESK. The CDR3 nucleotides read TGTGCCAGCAGCCAGGGACTCAACTCTGGAAACACCATATATTTT. Translating it yields CASSQGLNSGNTIYF. Together with reference TRBV14 and TRBJ1-3, the CDR3 gives the full variable domain: EAGVTQFPSHSVIEKGQTVTLRCDPISGHDNLYWYRRVMGKEIKFLLHFVKESKQDESGMPNNRFLAERTGGTYSTLKVQPAELEDSGVYFCASSQGLNSGNTIYFGEGSWLTVV.

V usage is TRBV28 and J usage is TRBJ1-1; D perhaps matches TRBD1 (5 bases). The CDR3 consists of 16 residues. CDR1 is MDHEN and CDR2 is SYDVKM in the germline V gene. V lost 6 bases to trimming and J lost 3 bases, with 20 bases between them. CDR3 loop: CASSPLRGRMDTEAFF. The CDR3 DNA sequence: TGTGCCAGCAGCCCTCTGCGGGGGAGGATGGACACTGAAGCTTTCTTT.

The chain employs TRBV28 and TRBJ2-5, with 7 bases aligning to TRBD1. CDR1 and CDR2 from the germline V gene are MDHEN and SYDVKM. The V gene end was trimmed by 4 bases and the J gene end by 6 bases; junction bases not matched to a gene: 8. The CDR3 loop spans 14 amino acids. CDR3 in amino acids: CASSSPGGQKTQYF. In DNA, the CDR3 is TGTGCCAGCAGTTCCCCAGGGGGTCAAAAGACCCAGTACTTC.

The chain joins TRBV28 to TRBJ1-4; tentatively, D is TRBD1 (5 bases). The ends were cut back, 11 bases at V and 11 bases at J, with 24 bases in the middle. The CDR3 contains 14 residues. CDR1 is MDHEN and CDR2 is SYDVKM in the germline V gene. Here the CDR3 DNA reads TGTGCCCTGAGGTCGGGAACAGGTAGCGGGAAACTGTTTTTT. It codes for CALRSGTGSGKLFF.

The chain recombines TRBV6-5 with TRBJ2-7, with 7 bases matching TRBD1. The V gene end was trimmed by 6 bases and the J gene end by 0 bases; junction bases not matched to a gene: 8. CDR3 length: 15 residues. Germline CDR1 is MNHEY and CDR2 is SVGAGI. CDR3: CASRRDSESSYEQYF. The CDR3 nucleotides are TGTGCCAGCAGACGGGACAGCGAGAGCTCCTACGAGCAGTACTTC.

V and J are TRBV27 and TRBJ2-5, with D perhaps TRBD2 (6 bases). Germline CDR1 reads MNHEY; CDR2 reads SMNVEV (reference sequence). The CDR3 is made up of 15 amino acids. V dropped 2 bases and J dropped 5 bases, with 15 bases sitting between them. The CDR3 here is CASSLGDSGRETQYF. The CDR3 DNA sequence: TGTGCCAGCAGTTTAGGGGACTCGGGGAGGGAGACCCAGTACTTC.

This chain uses TRBV9 with TRBJ1-6; a possible D gene is TRBD1 (6 bases). Germline assignment: CDR1 SGDLS and CDR2 YYNGEE. V was trimmed by 4 bases and J by 9 bases, leaving 11 bases between them. The CDR3 extends over 13 amino acids. DNA of the CDR3: TGTGCCAGCAGCACGGACAGCGCTTCACCCCTCCACTTT. This sequence encodes CASSTDSASPLHF.

The rearrangement uses TRBV6-1 and TRBJ1-2; D possibly corresponds to TRBD1 (5 bases). In germline, CDR1 is MNHNS, CDR2 SASEGT. The ends were cut back, 1 base at V and 7 bases at J, with 7 bases in the middle. The CDR3 is made up of 12 amino acids. The CDR3 loop reads CASSEGGGGYTF. In DNA, the CDR3 is TGTGCCAGCAGTGAAGGGGGGGGTGGCTACACCTTC.

The chain employs TRBV19 and TRBJ2-3; tentatively, D is TRBD1 (5 bases). V lost 5 bases and J lost 3, with 12 bases in between. This CDR3 is built from 14 residues. CDR1 is LNHDA and CDR2 is SQIVND in the germline V gene (reference sequence). The DNA for the CDR3 is TGTGCCAGTAGTTATGAAGGGGTGACAGATACGCAGTATTTT. Its translation is CASSYEGVTDTQYF.

J is TRBJ2-5 and V is TRBV7-9, with TRBD1 identical over 9 bases. With V trimmed by 5 bases and J by 5 bases, 6 bases remained unmatched. CDR3 length: 14 residues. Germline V gene data show CDR1 as SEHNR and CDR2 as FQNEAQ (reference sequence). The CDR3 loop reads CASSRTGGIETQYF. The CDR3 nucleotides are TGTGCCAGCAGCCGTACAGGGGGCATCGAGACCCAGTACTTC.

Judged by abundance, this clone is medium-sized. The chain carries TRBV4-2 and TRBJ2-1, with a weak D call TRBD2 (6 bases). CDR1 is LGHNA, CDR2 YNFKEQ, per germline. The CDR3 loop spans 17 amino acids. V gave up 0 bases and J gave up 0 bases, with 12 bases separating them. The CDR3 bases are TGTGCCAGCAGCCAAGACTTCGGGGGTAACTCCTACAATGAGCAGTTCTTC. It yields the protein CASSQDFGGNSYNEQFF.

This clone was recorded a few times. J is TRBJ1-1 and V is TRBV7-9, with TRBD1 identical over 8 bases. V shed 0 bases, J shed 4 bases, and the junction held 4 bases outside the gene matches. This CDR3 comprises 15 residues. In germline, CDR1 is SEHNR, CDR2 FQNEAQ (reference sequence). The CDR3 here is CASSLAQTGATEAFF. In nucleotides, the CDR3 is TGTGCCAGCAGCTTAGCGCAGACAGGGGCCACTGAAGCTTTCTTT.

This clone was observed a few times. The V and J genes are TRBV6-4 and TRBJ2-6; D uncertain. The V gene's germline CDR1 is MRHNA and CDR2 SNTAGT. The CDR3 has 15 amino acids. Trimming stripped 0 bases from V and 1 base from J, with 4 bases between. The CDR3 DNA sequence: TGTGCCAGCAGTGACTCCAAATCTGGGGCCAACGTCCTGACTTTC. Translated, it gives CASSDSKSGANVLTF.

This clone came up a few times. The chain uses TRBV7-2 and TRBJ1-2, with 7 bases that match TRBD1. Germline V CDR1 and CDR2: SGHTA, FQGNSA. The V gene end was trimmed by 8 bases and the J gene end by 8 bases; junction bases not matched to a gene: 8. The CDR3 runs 12 residues. CDR3: CASGTTGRGYTF. The CDR3 DNA follows: TGTGCCAGCGGAACGACAGGGAGGGGCTACACCTTC.